This is a list of T cell receptor beta chains from one sample in a study of CD8 T cells in Susac syndrome. TCRdb re-called the immunoSEQ multiplex PCR reads with MiXCR, one entry per CDR3 protein. The sample lists about 280,000 distinct CDR3 sequences; roughly 85% were seen once. The sample comprised CD8+ T cells from PBMCs. These receptors all stem from a human donor with multiple sclerosis. The CDR3 runs from the conserved cysteine through the conserved F or W. Each record gives: CDR3 length, V gene, D gene, J gene, clone size, CDR3 protein, CDR3 DNA. A D gene is named only where the DNA matches it firmly. Part of the rows lack a size; the others show once, few, many or a class for expanded clones.

>11|TRBV28|TRBD1|TRBJ1-1|.
CASRSDRDAFF
TGTGCCAGCAGATCTGACAGGGATGCTTTCTTT
>15|TRBV4-1|.|TRBJ2-7|.
CASSQETGGSYEQYF
TGCGCCAGCAGCCAAGAAACAGGAGGCTCCTACGAGCAGTACTTC
>12|TRBV7-9|.|TRBJ1-6|.
CASSLSTSPLHF
TGTGCCAGCAGCTTGTCCACTTCACCCCTCCACTTT
>17|TRBV6-5|TRBD2|TRBJ2-7|.
CASSYSEGREAPYEQYF
TGTGCCAGCAGTTACTCGGAGGGGCGGGAGGCCCCCTACGAGCAGTACTTC
>13|TRBV7-7|TRBD1|TRBJ2-1|.
CASSLARGREQFF
TGTGCTAGCAGCTTAGCCAGGGGGCGTGAGCAGTTCTTC
>12|TRBV9|.|TRBJ2-3|few
CASSVGADTQYF
TGTGCCAGCAGCGTGGGAGCAGATACGCAGTATTTT
>13|TRBV29-1|.|TRBJ2-3|once
CSVVGRATDTQYF
TGCAGCGTTGTAGGGAGAGCCACAGATACGCAGTATTTT
>14|TRBV28|.|TRBJ2-5|.
CASSMSGGPETQYF
TGTGCCAGCAGTATGTCTGGAGGGCCAGAGACCCAGTACTTC
>14|TRBV6-1|.|TRBJ2-5|few
CASSDGPYQETQYF
TGTGCCAGCAGTGATGGTCCGTACCAAGAGACCCAGTACTTC
>17|TRBV5-4|.|TRBJ1-1|.
CASSPQARGLMNTEAFF
TGTGCCAGCAGCCCACAGGCGAGGGGTTTAATGAACACTGAAGCTTTCTTT
>13|TRBV11-3|TRBD2|TRBJ2-1|.
CASSYSGMAEQFF
TGTGCCAGCAGCTATAGCGGGATGGCTGAGCAGTTCTTC
>14|TRBV9|.|TRBJ1-6|.
CASSSYKYNSPLHF
TGTGCCAGCAGCTCATACAAATATAATTCACCCCTCCACTTT
>13|TRBV24-1|.|TRBJ2-3|.
CATSDRGERTQYF
TGTGCCACCAGTGACCGCGGGGAAAGGACGCAGTATTTT
>14|TRBV27|.|TRBJ1-1|.
CASSLNLGLTEAFF
TGTGCCAGCAGTTTAAATCTGGGTTTGACTGAAGCTTTCTTT
>15|TRBV12-5|TRBD1|TRBJ1-3|.
CASGTRTGYGNTIYF
TGTGCTAGTGGTACACGGACAGGGTACGGAAACACCATATATTTT
>14|TRBV20-1|TRBD2|TRBJ2-1|once
CSARTGGPDNEQFF
TGCAGTGCTAGAACGGGAGGGCCTGACAATGAGCAGTTCTTC